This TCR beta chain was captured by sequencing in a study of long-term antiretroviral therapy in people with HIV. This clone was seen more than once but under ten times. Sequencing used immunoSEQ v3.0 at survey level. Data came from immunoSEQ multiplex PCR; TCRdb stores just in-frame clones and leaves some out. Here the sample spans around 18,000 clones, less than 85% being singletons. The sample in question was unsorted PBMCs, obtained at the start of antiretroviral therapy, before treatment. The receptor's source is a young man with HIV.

The CDR3 DNA reads TGTGCCAGCAGCCAGGGGCTAGCGGGAGGGCCCTTAACCTACGAGCAGTACTTC. Translated: CASSQGLAGGPLTYEQYF. The V call is TRBV7-6, the J call TRBJ2-7; 12 bases line up with TRBD2. CDR3 length: 18 amino acids. CDR1 and CDR2 (germline): SGHVS, FNYEAQ. V lost 5 bases to trimming and J lost 2 bases; unmatched junction nucleotides: 13.